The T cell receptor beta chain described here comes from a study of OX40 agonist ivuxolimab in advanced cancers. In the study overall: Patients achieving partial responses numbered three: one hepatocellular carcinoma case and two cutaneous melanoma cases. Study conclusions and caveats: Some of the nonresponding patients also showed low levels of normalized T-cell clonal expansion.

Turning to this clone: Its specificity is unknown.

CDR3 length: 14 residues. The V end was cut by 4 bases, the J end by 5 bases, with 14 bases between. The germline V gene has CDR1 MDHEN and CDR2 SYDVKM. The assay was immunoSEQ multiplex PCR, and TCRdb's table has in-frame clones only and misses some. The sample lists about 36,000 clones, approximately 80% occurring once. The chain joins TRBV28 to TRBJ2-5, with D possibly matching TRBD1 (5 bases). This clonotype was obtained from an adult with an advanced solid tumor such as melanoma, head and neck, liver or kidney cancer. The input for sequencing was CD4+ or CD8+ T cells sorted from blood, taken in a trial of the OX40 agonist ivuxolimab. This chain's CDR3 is CASSSKNHRETQYF. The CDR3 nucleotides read TGTGCCAGCAGTTCTAAGAACCACAGGGAGACCCAGTACTTC. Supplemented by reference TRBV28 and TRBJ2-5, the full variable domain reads DVKVTQSSRYLVKRTGEKVFLECVQDMDHENMFWYRQDPGLGLRLIYFSYDVKMKEKGDIPEGYSVSREKKERFSLILESASTNQTSMYLCASSSKNHRETQYFGPGTRLLVL.